These 12 T cell receptor beta chains came from one sample sequenced in a study of cytomegalovirus exposure and HLA in healthy donors. Use of 60 Vbeta and 13 Jbeta primers characterized the PCR. Data came from immunoSEQ multiplex PCR; TCRdb stores just in-frame clones and leaves some out. The sample has some 150,000 clones, roughly four fifths seen once; the top ten hold about 3.4%. Sequencing was done on a sample of PBMCs. The receptors were gathered from a man aged 18 to 30 in good health and CMV-seropositive.

The chain combines TRBV19 with TRBJ1-2; unclear D gene. V lost 5 bases, J lost 5 bases, and 15 bases lay in between. This CDR3 has 14 amino acids. The germline V gene encodes CDR1 LNHDA and CDR2 SQIVND (reference sequence). CDR3 nucleotide sequence: TGTGCCAGTAGTTTTTCATACCTCGGGTATGGCTACACCTTC. Protein sequence: CASSFSYLGYGYTF. Looking up the rest from reference TRBV19 and TRBJ1-2 gives the full variable domain: DGGITQSPKYLFRKEGQNVTLSCEQNLNHDAMYWYRQDPGQGLRLIYYSQIVNDFQKGDIAEGYSVSREKKESFPLTVTSAQKNPTAFYLCASSFSYLGYGYTFGSGTRLTVV.

The V call is TRBV7-9, the J call TRBJ2-1, with TRBD2 matching 11 bases. J lost 1 base, V lost 5 bases, and 4 bases had no gene match. CDR1 SEHNR and CDR2 FQNEAQ come from the germline V gene (reference sequence). This CDR3 has 16 residues. This CDR3 reads CASSGSGGGSYNEQFF. CDR3 nucleotides: TGTGCCAGCAGCGGTAGCGGGGGGGGATCCTACAATGAGCAGTTCTTC. Full variable domain (rest looked up from reference TRBV7-9 and TRBJ2-1): DTGVSQNPRHKITKRGQNVTFRCDPISEHNRLYWYRQTLGQGPEFLTYFQNEAQLEKSRLLSDRFSAERPKGSFSTLEIQRTEQGDSAMYLCASSGSGGGSYNEQFFGPGTRLTVL.

DNA for the CDR3: TGTGCCAGCAGCTTATCGGGACAACTCTCTGGGGCCAACGTCCTGACTTTC. Translated: CASSLSGQLSGANVLTF. The chain recombines TRBV5-4 with TRBJ2-6; D perhaps matches TRBD1 (6 bases). Between the trimmed V and J ends, which lost 2 bases and 0 bases, there was a span of 12 bases. Germline V gene sequence: CDR1 SGHNT, CDR2 YYREEE (reference sequence). CDR3 length: 17 amino acids. Variable domain in full (rest from reference TRBV5-4 and TRBJ2-6): ETGVTQSPTHLIKTRGQQVTLRCSSQSGHNTVSWYQQALGQGPQFIFQYYREEENGRGNFPPRFSGLQFPNYSSELNVNALELDDSALYLCASSLSGQLSGANVLTFGAGSRLTVL.

This chain uses TRBV28 with TRBJ2-5, with 10 bases aligning to TRBD1. Looked up from germline, CDR1 is MDHEN and CDR2 is SYDVKM. There are 14 residues in the CDR3. V was clipped by 6 bases and J by 5 bases; unmatched bases: 6. Written as DNA, the CDR3 is TGTGCCAGCAGCGACAGGGGGCGCGGGGAGACCCAGTACTTC. It is translated as CASSDRGRGETQYF.

The V gene is TRBV6-1, the J gene TRBJ2-1, with D unresolved. CDR3 length: 14 residues. Germline V gene sequence: CDR1 MNHNS, CDR2 SASEGT. V was clipped by 1 base and J by 8 bases, with 12 bases between them. The chain's CDR3 is CASSEGLERHEQFF. The CDR3 DNA reads TGTGCCAGCAGTGAAGGTCTAGAGAGGCATGAGCAGTTCTTC.

V usage is TRBV2 and J usage is TRBJ2-1; TRBD2 aligns across 9 bases. Germline V lookup: CDR1 SNHLY, CDR2 FYNNEI. CDR3 length: 14 residues. V was clipped by 6 bases and J by 7 bases; unmatched bases: 7. Here the CDR3 reads CASRAGGPFNEQFF. The CDR3 nucleotides are TGTGCCAGCAGGGCGGGAGGGCCCTTTAATGAGCAGTTCTTC.

The chain uses TRBV27 and TRBJ2-7; D unclear. The CDR3 loop spans 13 amino acids. The V gene lost 6 bases and the J gene lost 1 base, with 10 bases spanning the gap. Germline lookup yields CDR1 MNHEY and CDR2 SMNVEV (reference sequence). This chain's CDR3 is CASSLRRSYEQYF. DNA of the CDR3: TGTGCCAGCAGCCTACGTCGGTCCTACGAGCAGTACTTC.

The genes are TRBV18 and TRBJ1-2; 8 positions match TRBD1. The CDR3 sequence is 14 residues long. The trim removed 5 bases at V and 6 bases at J, leaving 8 bases unmatched. Germline V gives CDR1 KGHSH, CDR2 LQKENI. CDR3 region: CASSVDRGSHGYTF. The CDR3 DNA sequence: TGTGCCAGCTCAGTTGACAGGGGTAGTCATGGCTACACCTTC.

The J gene is TRBJ1-2, the V gene TRBV7-9, with a tentative D call TRBD1 (5 bases). Per the germline V gene, CDR1 is SEHNR and CDR2 is FQNEAQ (reference sequence). CDR3 length: 15 residues. The V end was cut by 4 bases, the J end by 3 bases, with 15 bases between. Here the CDR3 DNA reads TGTGCCAGCAGCTGGCGGGGGGAAATCGACTATGGCTACACCTTC. Its protein product is CASSWRGEIDYGYTF.

The chain employs TRBV30 and TRBJ1-1, with D uncertain. Germline lookup yields CDR1 GTSNPN and CDR2 SVGIG (reference sequence). Between the trimmed V and J ends, which lost 0 bases and 5 bases, there was a span of 7 bases. This CDR3 has 12 amino acids. The CDR3 region has the DNA TGTGCCTGGAGTGTAGGAGAGACTGAAGCTTTCTTT. It translates to CAWSVGETEAFF.

The chain uses TRBV5-1 and TRBJ1-2, with D maybe TRBD1 (6 bases). The CDR3 loop spans 14 amino acids. Germline values: CDR1 SGHRS, CDR2 YFSETQ. The V end lost 0 bases, the J end lost 4 bases, and 10 bases lay between the germline ends. CDR3 DNA sequence: TGCGCCAGCAGCTTGGCCGGACAGCCCTATGGCTACACCTTC. Translation: CASSLAGQPYGYTF. The whole variable domain, remainder taken from reference TRBV5-1 and TRBJ1-2, is KAGVTQTPRYLIKTRGQQVTLSCSPISGHRSVSWYQQTPGQGLQFLFEYFSETQRNKGNFPGRFSGRQFSNSRSEMNVSTLELGDSALYLCASSLAGQPYGYTFGSGTRLTVV.

The chain links TRBV2 to TRBJ1-1; D unclear. Germline assignment: CDR1 SNHLY and CDR2 FYNNEI. Trimming took 4 bases from V and 3 from J, leaving 3 bases between them. This CDR3 contains 11 residues. The CDR3 is CASSADTEAFF. The CDR3 nucleotides read TGTGCCAGCAGTGCGGACACTGAAGCTTTCTTT.